A single sample gave rise to the 29 T cell receptor beta chains below, sequenced in a study of blood T cell repertoires in COVID-19. The repertoire was sequenced with immunoSEQ multiplex PCR; TCRdb's copy has only in-frame clones and lacks some. The sample records under 200,000 clones, more than 75% being singletons. Material for sequencing was peripheral blood. These receptors originate from a man aged 35 to 55 with active or convalescent COVID-19.

This chain links TRBV27 with TRBJ2-2; 8 bases are a match to TRBD1. The CDR3 runs 17 residues. In germline, CDR1 is MNHEY, CDR2 SMNVEV (reference sequence). Unmatched junction bases numbered 9, after V lost 6 bases and J lost 0 bases. The DNA of the CDR3 is TGTGCCAGCAGGACAGGGGCCTTGTTCGCGAACACCGGGGAGCTGTTTTTT. This translates into CASRTGALFANTGELFF.

The chain recombines TRBV18 with TRBJ1-4; the D gene is possibly TRBD1 (5 bases). This CDR3 contains 15 residues. Per germline, CDR1 KGHSH and CDR2 LQKENI. Trimming pared 3 bases from V and 4 bases from J, leaving 12 bases between. CDR3 nucleotides: TGTGCCAGCTCACCGCCGGGGGGATATAATGAAAAACTGTTTTTT. This encodes CASSPPGGYNEKLFF. The full variable domain, completed using reference TRBV18 and TRBJ1-4, is NAGVMQNPRHLVRRRGQEARLRCSPMKGHSHVYWYRQLPEEGLKFMVYLQKENIIDESGMPKERFSAEFPKEGPSILRIQQVVRGDSAAYFCASSPPGGYNEKLFFGSGTQLSVL.

This chain joins TRBV6-6 and TRBJ2-2, with TRBD2 identical over 7 bases. After removal of 11 bases from V and 8 bases from J, the junction contained 8 bases not matched to a gene. This CDR3 contains 12 residues. Germline lookup yields CDR1 MNHNY and CDR2 SVGAGI (reference sequence). The CDR3, as DNA: TGTGCCTCCCCGGGGGGAAGTGGGGAGCTGTTTTTT. Amino acid sequence: CASPGGSGELFF.

J is TRBJ2-3 and V is TRBV7-2, with a tentative D call TRBD2 (6 bases). Germline V lookup: CDR1 SGHTA, CDR2 FQGNSA. Trimming took off 4 bases at V and 5 bases at J, with 13 bases between the two ends. This CDR3 region has 14 residues. CDR3 amino acids: CASSSATRGDTQYF. CDR3 sequence (DNA): TGTGCCAGCAGCTCGGCGACTAGAGGAGATACGCAGTATTTT.

Notes on this clone: Other DNA sequences in the sample encode the same CDR3. The genes are TRBV2 and TRBJ2-7; 9 nucleotides align to TRBD1. The J segment lost 3 bases and the V segment lost 6 bases, leaving 6 bases of the junction unmatched. Germline V gene data show CDR1 as SNHLY and CDR2 as FYNNEI. CDR3 size: 14 residues. The CDR3 sequence is CASRAGTGSYEQYF. DNA of the CDR3: TGTGCCAGCAGGGCAGGGACAGGGAGCTACGAGCAGTACTTC.

The chain has TRBV5-5 and TRBJ2-3, with 8 nucleotides matching TRBD2. The CDR3 runs to 16 residues. Unmatched junction bases numbered 9, after V lost 4 bases and J lost 2 bases. Germline CDR1 and CDR2: SGHKS and YYEKEE (reference sequence). The CDR3 bases are TGTGCCAGCAGCCTAAGACCGGGACTAGACACAGATACGCAGTATTTT. Protein product: CASSLRPGLDTDTQYF.

This chain uses TRBV2 with TRBJ2-7; 7 bases align to TRBD2. Trimming removed 7 bases from V and 5 bases from J; junction bases left unmatched: 8. There are 13 residues in the CDR3. Looked up from germline, CDR1 is SNHLY and CDR2 is FYNNEI. The CDR3 DNA sequence: TGTGCCAGCACTCTAGCGGTTGCCCACGAGCAGTACTTC. Translated, it gives CASTLAVAHEQYF.

This clone was seen just once. V gene TRBV19 combines with J gene TRBJ1-2; 7 bases map to TRBD1. The germline V gene has CDR1 LNHDA and CDR2 SQIVND (reference sequence). CDR3 size: 15 residues. Trimming at V came to 5 bases and at J to 4 bases, leaving 10 bases not matched to a gene. In nucleotides, the CDR3 is TGTGCCAGTAGTCCCAGCAGGGGGTCCCCCTATGGCTACACCTTC. Protein: CASSPSRGSPYGYTF.

Here the CDR3 reads CASSLRQGDSPLHF. CDR3 DNA sequence: TGTGCCAGCAGCTTACGACAGGGAGATTCACCCCTCCACTTT. The chain is built from TRBV11-3 and TRBJ1-6; 7 bases are shared with TRBD1. Germline CDR1 and CDR2: SGHNT and YENEEA. There are 14 residues in the CDR3. V gave up 2 bases and J gave up 8 bases; unmatched junction bases: 3.

The chain recombines TRBV29-1 with TRBJ1-1; the D is unclear. From germline, CDR1 is SQVTM and CDR2 ANQGSEA. The CDR3 extends over 13 amino acids. Trimming took off 3 bases at V and 0 bases at J, with 8 bases between the two ends. The CDR3 region has the DNA TGCAGCGTTGACTCGGGGATGAACACTGAAGCTTTCTTT. Its protein product is CSVDSGMNTEAFF.

The genes are TRBV27 and TRBJ1-5, with D possibly matching TRBD1 (5 bases). CDR1 and CDR2 (germline): MNHEY, SMNVEV (reference sequence). This CDR3 is 16 amino acids long. Trimming removed 0 bases from V and 2 bases from J, with 11 bases in between. CDR3 residues: CASSLSAGVGNQPQHF. CDR3 nucleotides: TGTGCCAGCAGTTTATCCGCGGGGGTGGGCAATCAGCCCCAGCATTTT.

V and J are TRBV12-3 or TRBV12-4 and TRBJ2-5, with D possibly matching TRBD2 (5 bases). V dropped 3 bases and J dropped 7 bases, with 9 bases sitting between them. The CDR3 sequence is 12 residues long. The CDR3 is CASSFLRATQYF. CDR3 sequence (DNA): TGTGCCAGCAGTTTCTTGCGGGCGACCCAGTACTTC.

The chain uses TRBV11-3 and TRBJ1-3; D not resolved. Germline values: CDR1 SGHNT, CDR2 YENEEA. Trimming pared 1 base from V and 8 bases from J, leaving 21 bases between. This CDR3 is 17 amino acids long. The CDR3 bases are TGTGCCAGCAGCTTAGGCGGCGTTGAGCCTTGGAGGGACACCATATATTTT. This encodes CASSLGGVEPWRDTIYF.

The gene calls are TRBV3-1 (or the pseudogene TRBV3-2) and TRBJ2-4; 8 nucleotides agree with TRBD2. Germline V gene sequence: CDR1 LGHDT, CDR2 YNNKEL (reference sequence). The CDR3 sequence is 14 residues long. Germline trimming cut 3 bases from V and 7 bases from J; bases unmatched to any gene: 5. Written as DNA, the CDR3 is TGTGCCAGCAGCCAGGGAGCGGGAGTCAACATTCAGTACTTC. The encoded protein is CASSQGAGVNIQYF.

The chain couples TRBV5-1 to TRBJ1-1; 9 nucleotides agree with TRBD1. The CDR3 contains 14 residues. Germline CDR1 is SGHRS and CDR2 is YFSETQ. Trimming took 5 bases from V and 5 from J; bases not matched to a gene: 7. The CDR3 sequence: CASRGTGKNTEAFF. In nucleotides, the CDR3 is TGCGCCAGCAGGGGGACAGGGAAAAATACTGAAGCTTTCTTT. The full variable domain, rest sourced from reference TRBV5-1 and TRBJ1-1, is KAGVTQTPRYLIKTRGQQVTLSCSPISGHRSVSWYQQTPGQGLQFLFEYFSETQRNKGNFPGRFSGRQFSNSRSEMNVSTLELGDSALYLCASRGTGKNTEAFFGQGTRLTVV.

This sequence joins TRBV6-2 or TRBV6-3 and TRBJ2-7; weak D call: TRBD1 (5 bases). The CDR3 sequence is 13 residues long. CDR1 MNHEY and CDR2 SVGEGT come from the germline V gene. Trimming removed 6 bases from V and 5 bases from J, with 14 bases in between. Here the CDR3 DNA reads TGTGCCAGCAGCCCCGGACAAATCGACGAGCAGTACTTC. Translation gives CASSPGQIDEQYF.

The V gene is TRBV4-3, the J gene TRBJ2-3, with 16 positions matching TRBD2. The CDR3 is 17 amino acids. V lost 2 bases, J lost 3 bases, and 2 bases stayed unmatched. Germline assignment: CDR1 LGHNA and CDR2 YSLEER. The CDR3 loop reads CASSQRGLAGGTDTQYF. The CDR3 nucleotides read TGCGCCAGCAGCCAAAGGGGACTAGCGGGGGGGACAGATACGCAGTATTTT.

V is TRBV27 and J is TRBJ2-5; 11 bases align to TRBD2. CDR3 length: 19 amino acids. From germline, CDR1 is MNHEY and CDR2 SMNVEV (reference sequence). The V gene end was trimmed by 2 bases and the J gene end by 0 bases; junction bases not matched to a gene: 11. The CDR3 protein is CASSLRRTSGRLYQETQYF. The DNA for the CDR3 is TGTGCCAGCAGTTTACGCCGGACTAGCGGGCGCCTGTACCAAGAGACCCAGTACTTC.

The V call is TRBV27, the J call TRBJ1-5; 10 bases fit TRBD1. V lost 7 bases, J lost 1 base, and 10 bases stayed unmatched. This CDR3 comprises 17 residues. Germline V lookup: CDR1 MNHEY, CDR2 SMNVEV (reference sequence). CDR3 bases: TGTGCCAGCATGTCGGGACAGGGGCCTATGAGCAATCAGCCCCAGCATTTT. It codes for CASMSGQGPMSNQPQHF.

There are a few counts of this clone. The chain has TRBV5-6 and TRBJ1-1; D possibly corresponds to TRBD1 (6 bases). From germline, CDR1 is SGHDT and CDR2 YYEEEE. V was pared by 0 bases and J by 7 bases, with 13 bases between. The CDR3 extends over 14 amino acids. The CDR3 bases are TGTGCCAGCAGCTTGGGCCCGGGGGGCGGTGAAGCTTTCTTT. Protein sequence: CASSLGPGGGEAFF.

The CDR3 DNA sequence: TGCGCCAGCAGCCAGGGACTAGGGGACAATGAGCAGTTCTTC. This encodes CASSQGLGDNEQFF. The chain employs TRBV4-1 and TRBJ2-1; TRBD2 agrees at 8 bases. With V trimmed by 3 bases and J by 5 bases, 3 bases remained unmatched. Looked up from germline, CDR1 is MGHRA and CDR2 is YSYEKL. The CDR3 extends over 14 amino acids.

V gene TRBV5-1 combines with J gene TRBJ1-2; D is uncertain. Trimming removed 1 base from V and 4 bases from J, with 14 bases in between. This CDR3 has 15 amino acids. Germline values: CDR1 SGHRS, CDR2 YFSETQ. This CDR3 is CASSLRAGGGYGYTF. The CDR3 nucleotides read TGCGCCAGCAGCTTGAGGGCAGGAGGTGGCTATGGCTACACCTTC. The full variable domain, with the rest looked up from reference TRBV5-1 and TRBJ1-2, is KAGVTQTPRYLIKTRGQQVTLSCSPISGHRSVSWYQQTPGQGLQFLFEYFSETQRNKGNFPGRFSGRQFSNSRSEMNVSTLELGDSALYLCASSLRAGGGYGYTFGSGTRLTVV.

The chain couples TRBV29-1 to TRBJ2-7; 7 nucleotides align to TRBD1. The V gene end was trimmed by 7 bases and the J gene end by 5 bases; junction bases not matched to a gene: 8. This CDR3 is 12 amino acids long. CDR1 is SQVTM, CDR2 ANQGSEA, per germline. The CDR3 is CSAKTGHDEQYF. In DNA form, the CDR3 reads TGCAGCGCTAAGACAGGGCACGACGAGCAGTACTTC.

J is TRBJ1-6 and V is TRBV6-5, with 7 bases that match TRBD1. The germline V gene encodes CDR1 MNHEY and CDR2 SVGAGI. V dropped 6 bases and J dropped 10; count of bases not matched to a gene: 12. This CDR3 region has 15 residues. The CDR3 DNA reads as TGTGCCAGCAGCCGAACAGGGGTTGAAGGATCACCCCTCCACTTT. It specifies CASSRTGVEGSPLHF.

This clone showed up just once. The gene calls are TRBV10-2 and TRBJ1-2; no reliable D call. CDR1 and CDR2 (germline): WSHSY, SAAADI. Trimming stripped 0 bases from V and 8 bases from J, with 19 bases between. This CDR3 comprises 16 residues. CDR3 bases: TGCGCCAGCAGTGAGTCGAGGCTCTTGGAAACTTCGGGCTACACCTTC. Protein sequence: CASSESRLLETSGYTF.

The gene calls are TRBV10-2 and TRBJ2-2; D unclear. V was pared by 4 bases and J by 0 bases, with 9 bases between. The CDR3 covers 15 residues. Per the germline V gene, CDR1 is WSHSY and CDR2 is SAAADI. CDR3 region: CASSVRVSNTGELFF. The CDR3 region has the DNA TGCGCCAGCAGTGTACGGGTTTCGAACACCGGGGAGCTGTTTTTT.

This sequence joins TRBV6-4 and TRBJ2-1; D gene ambiguous. Germline CDR1 is MRHNA and CDR2 is SNTAGT. This CDR3 has 15 amino acids. V gave up 6 bases and J gave up 0 bases, with 12 bases separating them. The CDR3 region has the DNA TGTGCCAGCAGCCCCGAGGAGATCTCCTACAATGAGCAGTTCTTC. This codes for CASSPEEISYNEQFF.

The chain couples TRBV27 to TRBJ1-1; D is unresolved. V lost 6 bases, J lost 3 bases, and 11 bases lay in between. The CDR3 sequence is 13 residues long. Germline assignment: CDR1 MNHEY and CDR2 SMNVEV (reference sequence). The CDR3 DNA follows: TGTGCCAGCAGATCCCTGGAGTACACTGAAGCTTTCTTT. Amino acid sequence: CASRSLEYTEAFF.

This sequence joins TRBV24-1 and TRBJ1-2; a weak D match, TRBD1 (6 bases). CDR3 size: 13 residues. Between the trimmed V and J ends, which lost 4 bases and 8 bases, there was a span of 13 bases. Germline V gene data show CDR1 as KGHDR and CDR2 as SFDVKD. CDR3 nucleotide sequence: TGTGCCACCAGTGACGAAACAGGGAGAGGCTACACCTTC. Translation: CATSDETGRGYTF.